The TCR beta chain under discussion was sequenced for a study of shared clonotypes between healthy human individuals. Across the study: Each donor contributed plates that comprised three CD4 naive, three CD4 memory, two CD8 naive and one CD8 memory.

It was across several immunoSEQ plates that each subset's genomic DNA was evenly split. The repertoire was sequenced with immunoSEQ multiplex PCR; TCRdb's copy has only in-frame clones and lacks some. The table lists approximately 2.5 million clones, over 85% of them singletons. The clonotype originates from a man aged 18 to 35 in good health. Sequencing was carried out using naive CD4+ T cells sorted from blood. Subset described: CD45RA+ positively selected.

The CDR3 bases are TGTGCCAGCAGTCAACCCCGAGGGGGCCCCCCCTACGAGCAGTACTTC. Residues: CASSQPRGGPPYEQYF. The gene calls are TRBV27 and TRBJ2-7; 7 bases are shared with TRBD1. V gave up 5 bases and J gave up 2 bases; unmatched junction bases: 12. The CDR3 spans 16 residues. Germline CDR1 is MNHEY and CDR2 is SMNVEV (reference sequence).